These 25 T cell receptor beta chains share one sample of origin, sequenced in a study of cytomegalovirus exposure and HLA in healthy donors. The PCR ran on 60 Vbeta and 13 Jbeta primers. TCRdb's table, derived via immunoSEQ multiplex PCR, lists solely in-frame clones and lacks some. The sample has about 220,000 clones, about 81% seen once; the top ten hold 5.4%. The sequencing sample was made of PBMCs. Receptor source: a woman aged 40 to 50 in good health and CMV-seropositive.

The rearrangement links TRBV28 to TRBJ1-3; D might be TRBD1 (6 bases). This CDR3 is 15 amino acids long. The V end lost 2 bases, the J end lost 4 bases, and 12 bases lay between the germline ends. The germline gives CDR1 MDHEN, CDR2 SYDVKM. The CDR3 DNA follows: TGTGCCAGCAGTTTAGGGGGCGCCAGGGGAAACACCATATATTTT. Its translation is CASSLGGARGNTIYF.

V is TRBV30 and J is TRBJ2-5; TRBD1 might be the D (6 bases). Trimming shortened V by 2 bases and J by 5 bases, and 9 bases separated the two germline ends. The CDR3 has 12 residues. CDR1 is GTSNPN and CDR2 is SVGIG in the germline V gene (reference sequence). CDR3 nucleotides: TGTGCCTGGAGTCCAGGGGAGGAGACCCAGTACTTC. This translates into CAWSPGEETQYF.

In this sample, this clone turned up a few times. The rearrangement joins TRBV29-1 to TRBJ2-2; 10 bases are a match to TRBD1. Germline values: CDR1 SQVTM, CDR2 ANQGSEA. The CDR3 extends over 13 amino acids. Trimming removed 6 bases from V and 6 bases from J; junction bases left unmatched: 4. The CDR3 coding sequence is TGCAGCGTCGGAGGACAGGGGGCCGGGGAGCTGTTTTTT. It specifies CSVGGQGAGELFF.

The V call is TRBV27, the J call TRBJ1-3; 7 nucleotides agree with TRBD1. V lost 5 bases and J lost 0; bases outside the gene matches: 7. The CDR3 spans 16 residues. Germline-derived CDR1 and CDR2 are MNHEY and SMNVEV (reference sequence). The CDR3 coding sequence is TGTGCCAGCAGTCTCCAGGGGGGTGCCTCTGGAAACACCATATATTTT. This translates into CASSLQGGASGNTIYF.

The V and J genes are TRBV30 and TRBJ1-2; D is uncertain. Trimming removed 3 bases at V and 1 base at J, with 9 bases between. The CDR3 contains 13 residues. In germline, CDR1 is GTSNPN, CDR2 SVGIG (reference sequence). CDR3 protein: CAWRMSVNYGYTF. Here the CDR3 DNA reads TGTGCCTGGAGGATGTCAGTTAACTATGGCTACACCTTC. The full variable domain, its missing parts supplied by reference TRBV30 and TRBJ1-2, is SQTIHQWPATLVQPVGSPLSLECTVEGTSNPNLYWYRQAAGRGLQLLFYSVGIGQISSEVPQNLSASRPQDRQFILSSKKLLLSDSGFYLCAWRMSVNYGYTFGSGTRLTVV.

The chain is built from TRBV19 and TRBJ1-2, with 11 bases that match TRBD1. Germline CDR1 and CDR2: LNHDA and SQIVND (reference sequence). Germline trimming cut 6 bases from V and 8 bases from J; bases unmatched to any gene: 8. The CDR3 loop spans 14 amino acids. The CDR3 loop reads CASRGGQGAVGYTF. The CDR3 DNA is TGTGCCAGTAGAGGTGGACAGGGGGCAGTCGGCTACACCTTC.

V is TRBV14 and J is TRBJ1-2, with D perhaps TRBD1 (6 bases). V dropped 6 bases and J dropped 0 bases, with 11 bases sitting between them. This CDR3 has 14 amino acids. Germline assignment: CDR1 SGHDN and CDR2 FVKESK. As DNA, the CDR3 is TGTGCCAGCAGTCCCAGGGGACCTAACTATGGCTACACCTTC. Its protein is CASSPRGPNYGYTF.

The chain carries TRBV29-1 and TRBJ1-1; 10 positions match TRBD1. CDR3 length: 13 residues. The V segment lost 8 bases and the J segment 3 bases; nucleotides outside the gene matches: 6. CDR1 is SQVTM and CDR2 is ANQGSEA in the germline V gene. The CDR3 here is CSIRTGGDTEAFF. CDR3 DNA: TGCAGCATACGGACAGGGGGGGACACTGAAGCTTTCTTT.

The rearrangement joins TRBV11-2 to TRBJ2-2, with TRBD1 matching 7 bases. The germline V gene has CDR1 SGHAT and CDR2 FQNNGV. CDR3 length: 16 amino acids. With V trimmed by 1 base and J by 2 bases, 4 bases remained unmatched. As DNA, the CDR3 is TGTGCCAGCAGCTTAGTAGGGACAGCAAACACCGGGGAGCTGTTTTTT. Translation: CASSLVGTANTGELFF.

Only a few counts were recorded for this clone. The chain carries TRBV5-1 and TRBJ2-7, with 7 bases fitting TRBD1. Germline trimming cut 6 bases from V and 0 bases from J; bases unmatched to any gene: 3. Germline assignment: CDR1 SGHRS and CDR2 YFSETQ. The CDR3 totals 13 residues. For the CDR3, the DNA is TGCGCCAGCAACCGGGACAGCTCCTACGAGCAGTACTTC. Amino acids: CASNRDSSYEQYF.

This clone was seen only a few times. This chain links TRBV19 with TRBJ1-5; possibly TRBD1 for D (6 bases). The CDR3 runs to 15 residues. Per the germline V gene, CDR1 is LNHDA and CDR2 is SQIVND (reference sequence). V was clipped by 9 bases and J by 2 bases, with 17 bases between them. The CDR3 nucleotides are TGTGCCAGCCGTCTTGCAGGGGTAGGCAATCAGCCCCAGCATTTT. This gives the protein CASRLAGVGNQPQHF.

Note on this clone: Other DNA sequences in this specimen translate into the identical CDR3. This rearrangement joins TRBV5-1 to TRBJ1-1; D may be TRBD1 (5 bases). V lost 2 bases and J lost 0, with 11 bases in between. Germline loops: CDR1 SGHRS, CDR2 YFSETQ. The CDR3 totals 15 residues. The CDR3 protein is CASSLDRGMNTEAFF. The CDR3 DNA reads TGCGCCAGCAGCTTAGACAGAGGAATGAACACTGAAGCTTTCTTT.

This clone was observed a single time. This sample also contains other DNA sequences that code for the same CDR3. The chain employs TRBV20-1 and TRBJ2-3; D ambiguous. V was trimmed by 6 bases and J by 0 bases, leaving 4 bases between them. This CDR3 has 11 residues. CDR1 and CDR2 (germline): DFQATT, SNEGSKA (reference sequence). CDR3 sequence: CSATSTDTQYF. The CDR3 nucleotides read TGCAGTGCCACTAGCACAGATACGCAGTATTTT.

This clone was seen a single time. Here the CDR3 reads CASSLGTDSGNTIYF. DNA for the CDR3: TGTGCCAGCAGCTTGGGGACAGACTCTGGAAACACCATATATTTT. This chain uses TRBV7-7 with TRBJ1-3, with 7 bases fitting TRBD1. This CDR3 has 15 residues. J gave up 0 bases and V 3 bases, and 2 bases lay outside the gene matches. CDR1 and CDR2 (germline): SSHAT, FNYEAQ (reference sequence).

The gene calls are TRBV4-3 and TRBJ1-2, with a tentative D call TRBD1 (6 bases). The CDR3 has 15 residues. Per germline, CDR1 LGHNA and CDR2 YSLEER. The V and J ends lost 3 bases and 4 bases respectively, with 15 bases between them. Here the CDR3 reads CASSQISGGLYGYTF. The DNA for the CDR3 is TGCGCCAGCAGCCAGATAAGTGGGGGCCTCTATGGCTACACCTTC.

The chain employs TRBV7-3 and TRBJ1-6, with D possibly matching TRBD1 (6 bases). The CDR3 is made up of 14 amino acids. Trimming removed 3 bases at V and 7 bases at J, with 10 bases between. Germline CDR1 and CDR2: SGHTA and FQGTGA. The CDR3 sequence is CASSFGTSNSPLHF. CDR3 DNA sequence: TGTGCCAGCAGCTTCGGGACATCCAATTCACCCCTCCACTTT.

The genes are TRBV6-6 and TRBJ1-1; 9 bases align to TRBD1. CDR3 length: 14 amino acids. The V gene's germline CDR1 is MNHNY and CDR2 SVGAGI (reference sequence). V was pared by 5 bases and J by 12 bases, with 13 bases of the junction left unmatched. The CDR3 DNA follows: TGTGCCAGCAGTACCTCTAGGGACAGGGAGGGAACTTTCTTT. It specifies CASSTSRDREGTFF.

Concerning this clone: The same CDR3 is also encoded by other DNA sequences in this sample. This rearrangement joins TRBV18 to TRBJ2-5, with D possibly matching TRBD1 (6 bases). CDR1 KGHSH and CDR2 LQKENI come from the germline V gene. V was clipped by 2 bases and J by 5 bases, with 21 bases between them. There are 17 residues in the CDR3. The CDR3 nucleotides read TGTGCCAGCTCACCAACAGGGAGTGGACTGGGTGTGGAGACCCAGTACTTC. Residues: CASSPTGSGLGVETQYF.

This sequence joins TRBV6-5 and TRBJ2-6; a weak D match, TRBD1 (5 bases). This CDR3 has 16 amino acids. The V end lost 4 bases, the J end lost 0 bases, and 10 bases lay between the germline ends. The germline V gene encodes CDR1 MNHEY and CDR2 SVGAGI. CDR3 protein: CASSFTQGSGANVLTF. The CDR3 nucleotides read TGTGCCAGCAGTTTCACTCAGGGCTCTGGGGCCAACGTCCTGACTTTC.

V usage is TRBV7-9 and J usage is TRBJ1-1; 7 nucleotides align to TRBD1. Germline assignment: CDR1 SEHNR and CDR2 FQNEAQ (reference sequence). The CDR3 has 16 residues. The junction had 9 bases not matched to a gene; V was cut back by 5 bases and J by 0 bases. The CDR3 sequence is CASSKGRGGVNTEAFF. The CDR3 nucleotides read TGTGCCAGCAGCAAGGGACGAGGGGGCGTGAACACTGAAGCTTTCTTT.

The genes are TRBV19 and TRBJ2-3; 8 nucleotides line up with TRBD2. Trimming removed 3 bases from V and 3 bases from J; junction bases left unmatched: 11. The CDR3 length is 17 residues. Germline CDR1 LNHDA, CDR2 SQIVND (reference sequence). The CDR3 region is CASSIGSPGLVTDTQYF. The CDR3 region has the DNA TGTGCCAGTAGTATTGGTTCGCCGGGACTAGTGACAGATACGCAGTATTTT.

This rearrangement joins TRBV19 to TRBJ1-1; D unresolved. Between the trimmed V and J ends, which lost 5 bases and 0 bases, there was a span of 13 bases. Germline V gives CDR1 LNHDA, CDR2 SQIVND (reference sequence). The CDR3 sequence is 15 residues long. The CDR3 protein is CASSLARNMNTEAFF. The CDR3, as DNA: TGTGCCAGTAGTCTTGCCAGGAACATGAACACTGAAGCTTTCTTT.

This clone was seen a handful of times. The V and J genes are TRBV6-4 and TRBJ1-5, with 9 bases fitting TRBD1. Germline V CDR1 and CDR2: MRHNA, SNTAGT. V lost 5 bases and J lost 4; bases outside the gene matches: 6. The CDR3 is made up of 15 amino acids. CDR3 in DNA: TGTGCCAGCAGTTATCCGGGACAGGGAAATCAGCCCCAGCATTTT. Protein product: CASSYPGQGNQPQHF.

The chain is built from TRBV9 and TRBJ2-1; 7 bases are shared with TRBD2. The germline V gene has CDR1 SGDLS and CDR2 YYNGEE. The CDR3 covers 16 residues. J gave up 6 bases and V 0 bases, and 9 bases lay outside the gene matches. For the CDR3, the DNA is TGTGCCAGCAGCGTAGGGCTAGACGCGGGAGTCAATGAGCAGTTCTTC. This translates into CASSVGLDAGVNEQFF.

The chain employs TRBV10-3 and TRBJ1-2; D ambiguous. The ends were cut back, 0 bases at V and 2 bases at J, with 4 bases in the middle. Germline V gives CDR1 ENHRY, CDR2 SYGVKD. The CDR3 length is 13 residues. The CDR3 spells CAISESRNYGYTF. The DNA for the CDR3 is TGTGCCATCAGTGAGTCGCGAAACTATGGCTACACCTTC.